This record covers a single T cell receptor (beta chain). No antigen is known for it. The junction had 5 bases not matched to a gene; V was cut back by 2 bases and J by 6 bases. There are 14 residues in the CDR3. The sample comes from a study of CD8 T cells in ankylosing spondylitis. Findings and caveats of the study: CD8+ disease-linked clones were present at relatively low frequencies in blood. A number of the motif variants had already been described in reactive arthritis synovial fluid and blood. Disease-linked clones reportedly concentrated significantly in matched ankylosing spondylitis synovial fluid. Typical of ankylosing spondylitis blood, it appeared, was a TCR beta motif of under 10 highly homologous variants.

Quantitative 5'-RACE with molecular barcodes was used to make the TCR beta libraries. One entry per CDR3 protein, called by TCRdb with MiXCR from the 5' RACE reads. The table has roughly 220,000 distinct CDR3 sequences, approximately 16% seen once. The chain recombines TRBV12-3 or TRBV12-4 with TRBJ1-1, with 8 bases matching TRBD1. The sequencing sample was made of blood, either unsorted or a sorted T cell fraction (not recorded which). This TCR was recovered from a male donor with ankylosing spondylitis. The CDR3 DNA reads TGTGCCAGCAGTTTACCCCAGGGGGCTCCTGAAGCTTTCTTT. As protein: CASSLPQGAPEAFF.